The T cell receptor beta chain described here comes from a study of blood T cell repertoires in COVID-19. Whole-study context: Sites across the United States, Italy and Spain contributed samples from acute and convalescent COVID-19. PBMCs, B-cell-depleted T cells, or T cells were the source of the cDNA or gDNA that made up the material.

Original analysis: Amplifying reference gene primers gave estimates of nucleated cell counts. Method: immunoSEQ multiplex PCR; TCRdb's copy keeps in-frame clones and lacks some. V and J calls and clone size are given by that table; D and trimming were obtained from the DNA. The data contain some 150,000 clones, more than 65% of them singletons. In germline, CDR1 is SGHRS, CDR2 YFSETQ. Trimming removed 0 bases from V and 0 bases from J, with 7 bases in between. CDR3 length: 14 amino acids. The genes are TRBV5-1 and TRBJ2-7; tentatively, D is TRBD1 (5 bases). What was sequenced was peripheral blood. This receptor was identified in a woman between 50 and 59 years old in a cohort sampled during active or convalescent COVID-19. The CDR3 DNA sequence: TGCGCCAGCAGCTTGGTACAGGACTCCTACGAGCAGTACTTC. Amino acid sequence: CASSLVQDSYEQYF. Combining the CDR3 with reference TRBV5-1 and TRBJ2-7 gives the whole variable domain KAGVTQTPRYLIKTRGQQVTLSCSPISGHRSVSWYQQTPGQGLQFLFEYFSETQRNKGNFPGRFSGRQFSNSRSEMNVSTLELGDSALYLCASSLVQDSYEQYFGPGTRLTVT.